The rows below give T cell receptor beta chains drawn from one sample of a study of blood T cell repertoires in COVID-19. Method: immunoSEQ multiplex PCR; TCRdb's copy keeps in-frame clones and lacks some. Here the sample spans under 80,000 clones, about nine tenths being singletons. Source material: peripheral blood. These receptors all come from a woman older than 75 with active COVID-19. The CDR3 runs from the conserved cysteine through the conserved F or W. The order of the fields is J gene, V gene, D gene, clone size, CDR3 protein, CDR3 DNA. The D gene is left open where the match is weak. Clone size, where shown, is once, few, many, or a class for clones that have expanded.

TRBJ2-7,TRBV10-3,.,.,CAISERAGGHSYEQYF,TGTGCCATCAGTGAGCGGGCCGGGGGGCACTCCTACGAGCAGTACTTC
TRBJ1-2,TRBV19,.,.,CASSIKTAGHLFTKDYGYTF,TGTGCCAGTAGTATAAAAACAGCGGGACACCTATTCACGAAGGACTATGGCTACACCTTC
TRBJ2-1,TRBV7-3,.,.,CASSLIARQGAGNEQFF,TGTGCCAGCAGCTTAATAGCGCGTCAGGGTGCGGGGAATGAGCAGTTCTTC
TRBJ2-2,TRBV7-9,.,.,CASSPPDTGELFF,TGTGCCAGCAGCCCCCCGGACACCGGGGAGCTGTTTTTT
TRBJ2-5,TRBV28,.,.,CASSSPGGERQETQYF,TGTGCCAGCAGTTCCCCTGGAGGGGAGCGGCAAGAGACCCAGTACTTC
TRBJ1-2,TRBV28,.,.,CASIAPGKYWYGYTF,TGTGCCAGCATCGCTCCGGGGAAATATTGGTATGGCTACACCTTC
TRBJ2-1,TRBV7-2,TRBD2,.,CASSLVGTSGSGNEQFF,TGTGCCAGCAGCTTAGTGGGGACTAGCGGGAGTGGCAATGAGCAGTTCTTC
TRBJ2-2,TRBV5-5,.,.,CASSFYTRTALTGELFF,TGTGCCAGCAGCTTCTATACCAGGACAGCTCTAACCGGGGAGCTGTTTTTT
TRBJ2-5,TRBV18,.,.,CASSPPSGETQYF,TGTGCCAGCTCACCCCCTTCAGGAGAGACCCAGTACTTC
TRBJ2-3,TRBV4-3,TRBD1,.,CASSQDVRGRGDTQYF,TGCGCCAGCAGCCAAGATGTCAGGGGGCGAGGAGATACGCAGTATTTT
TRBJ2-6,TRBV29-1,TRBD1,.,CSVSGTGSSGANVLTF,TGCAGCGTTTCGGGGACAGGGAGCTCTGGGGCCAACGTCCTGACTTTC
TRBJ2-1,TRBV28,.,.,CASRGPRNEQFF,TGTGCCAGCAGGGGCCCTCGGAATGAGCAGTTCTTC
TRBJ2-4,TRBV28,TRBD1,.,CASSTGGWENIQYF,TGTGCCAGCAGCACAGGGGGCTGGGAAAACATTCAGTACTTC
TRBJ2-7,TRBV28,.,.,CASSPGTPDYEQYF,TGTGCCAGCAGTCCTGGGACACCCGACTACGAGCAGTACTTC
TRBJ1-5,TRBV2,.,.,CASSGPLDSDQPQHF,TGTGCCAGCAGTGGCCCCCTCGACAGTGATCAGCCCCAGCATTTT
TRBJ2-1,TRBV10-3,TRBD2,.,CAISEEGASGSSSEQFF,TGTGCCATCAGTGAGGAAGGGGCTAGCGGGAGTTCAAGTGAGCAGTTCTTC
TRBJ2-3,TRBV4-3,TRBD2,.,CASSQDFGTSGTDTQYF,TGCGCCAGCAGCCAAGACTTTGGGACTAGCGGCACAGATACGCAGTATTTT
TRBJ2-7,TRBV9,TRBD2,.,CASSVGGGLPSYEQYF,TGTGCCAGCAGCGTAGGGGGGGGACTACCGTCCTACGAGCAGTACTTC
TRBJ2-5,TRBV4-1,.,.,CASSRYPLERVVQETQYF,TGCGCCAGCAGCCGGTACCCTTTAGAGCGGGTAGTCCAAGAGACCCAGTACTTC
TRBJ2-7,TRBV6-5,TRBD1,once,CASRATGGSYEQYF,TGTGCCAGCAGAGCTACAGGGGGCTCCTACGAGCAGTACTTC
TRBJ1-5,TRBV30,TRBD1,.,CAWSATGFQPQHF,TGTGCCTGGAGTGCGACAGGGTTTCAGCCCCAGCATTTT
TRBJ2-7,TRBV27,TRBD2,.,CASSTNLAGTYEQYF,TGTGCCAGCAGTACAAATTTAGCGGGAACCTACGAGCAGTACTTC
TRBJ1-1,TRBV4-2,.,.,CASSQDRGITEAFF,TGTGCCAGCAGCCAAGATCGGGGTATCACTGAAGCTTTCTTT
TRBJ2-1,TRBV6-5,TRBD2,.,CASSYAGLAGMDEQFF,TGTGCCAGCAGTTACGCGGGACTAGCGGGGATGGATGAGCAGTTCTTC
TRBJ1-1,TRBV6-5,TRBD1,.,CASRPGTGSGAAFF,TGTGCCAGCAGACCCGGGACAGGGAGTGGGGCAGCTTTCTTT
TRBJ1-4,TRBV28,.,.,CASSLRQGGTLNEKLFF,TGTGCCAGCAGTTTACGGCAGGGTGGAACCCTTAATGAAAAACTGTTTTTT
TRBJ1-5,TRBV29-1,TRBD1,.,CSVGQGASQPQHF,TGCAGCGTTGGTCAGGGGGCCAGCCAGCCCCAGCATTTT
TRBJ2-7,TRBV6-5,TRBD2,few,CAILLAVVSYEQYF,TGTGCCATCCTACTAGCGGTCGTCTCCTACGAGCAGTACTTC
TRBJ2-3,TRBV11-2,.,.,CASTLRGSTDTQYF,TGTGCCAGCACCCTGCGGGGCAGCACAGATACGCAGTATTTT
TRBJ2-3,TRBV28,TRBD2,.,CASSFSSGISTDTQYF,TGTGCCAGCAGTTTCTCTAGCGGGATCAGCACAGATACGCAGTATTTT
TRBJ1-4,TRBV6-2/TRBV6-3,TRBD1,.,CASSSPTGTGGPTNEKLFF,TGTGCCAGCAGTTCCCCTACCGGGACAGGGGGCCCAACTAATGAAAAACTGTTTTTT
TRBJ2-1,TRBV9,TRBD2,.,CASSAGTSRYNEQFF,TGTGCCAGCAGCGCCGGGACTAGCCGCTACAATGAGCAGTTCTTC
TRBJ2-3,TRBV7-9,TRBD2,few,CASSSYLTSSSTDTQYF,TGTGCCAGCAGCTCGTACCTGACTAGCAGTAGCACAGATACGCAGTATTTT
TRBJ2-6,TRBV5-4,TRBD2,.,CASSPGTGQAGESGANVLTF,TGTGCCAGCAGCCCGGGGACGGGGCAAGCGGGAGAATCTGGGGCCAACGTCCTGACTTTC
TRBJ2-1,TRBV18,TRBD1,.,CASSPDRGPGNEQFF,TGTGCCAGCTCACCAGACAGGGGGCCTGGCAATGAGCAGTTCTTC
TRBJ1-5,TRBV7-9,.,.,CASSSPEGGMGNQPQHF,TGTGCCAGCAGCTCCCCAGAGGGAGGGATGGGCAATCAGCCCCAGCATTTT
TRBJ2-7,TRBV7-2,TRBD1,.,CASSPDRGSYEQYF,TGTGCCAGCAGCCCCGACAGGGGCTCCTACGAGCAGTACTTC
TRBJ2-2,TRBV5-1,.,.,CASSGAATTGELFF,TGCGCCAGCAGCGGAGCAGCGACCACCGGGGAGCTGTTTTTT
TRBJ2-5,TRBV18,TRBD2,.,CASSPLVTSGTFQETQYF,TGTGCCAGCTCACCGCTAGTGACTAGCGGGACCTTCCAAGAGACCCAGTACTTC
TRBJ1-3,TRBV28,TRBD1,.,CASSIRTGGNTIYF,TGTGCCAGCAGTATACGGACAGGAGGAAACACCATATATTTT
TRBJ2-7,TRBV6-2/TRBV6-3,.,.,CASSYSDRESGYEQYF,TGTGCCAGCAGTTACTCGGATCGGGAGAGCGGCTACGAGCAGTACTTC